The next 6 T cell receptor beta chains were all read from a single sample in a study of cytomegalovirus exposure and HLA in healthy donors. In the PCR, 60 Vbeta and 13 Jbeta primers were used. TCRdb's table, derived via immunoSEQ multiplex PCR, lists solely in-frame clones and lacks some. The table includes about 160,000 clones, roughly 88% detected once. Sequencing was performed on PBMCs. The source of these receptors is a woman younger than 30 in good health and CMV-seronegative.

The chain couples TRBV5-5 to TRBJ1-2, with D possibly being TRBD1 (5 bases). Trimming removed 3 bases from V and 8 bases from J, with 11 bases in between. This CDR3 has 12 residues. Per germline, CDR1 SGHKS and CDR2 YYEKEE (reference sequence). For the CDR3, the DNA is TGTGCCAGCAGCTACGTGGGGGGGGGCTACACCTTC. Encoded protein: CASSYVGGGYTF.

This clone was recorded only once. This chain joins TRBV18 and TRBJ2-2; TRBD1 matches 9 bases. J was trimmed by 7 bases and V by 6 bases; bases with no gene match: 12. CDR1 KGHSH and CDR2 LQKENI come from the germline V gene. The length of the CDR3 is 16 residues. The CDR3 DNA follows: TGTGCCAGCTCGCCAATAGGGACAGGGATCATCGGGGAGCTGTTTTTT. This gives the protein CASSPIGTGIIGELFF.

The chain uses TRBV30 and TRBJ2-4; weak D call: TRBD1 (5 bases). The CDR3 is made up of 15 amino acids. The V and J ends lost 1 base and 0 bases respectively, with 10 bases between them. In germline, CDR1 is GTSNPN, CDR2 SVGIG (reference sequence). CDR3 region: CAWSGTKAAKNIQYF. Written as DNA, the CDR3 is TGTGCCTGGAGTGGGACAAAGGCAGCCAAAAACATTCAGTACTTC.

This chain links TRBV6-5 with TRBJ2-1; 9 bases are a match to TRBD1. CDR3 length equals 15 residues. Germline V gives CDR1 MNHEY, CDR2 SVGAGI. V lost 4 bases to trimming and J lost 4 bases; unmatched junction nucleotides: 5. In DNA, the CDR3 is TGTGCCAGCAGTTTCGACAGGGGGGCTTACAATGAGCAGTTCTTC. Protein: CASSFDRGAYNEQFF.

The chain links TRBV13 to TRBJ2-3; 8 positions match TRBD1. The CDR3 has 12 residues. V shed 4 bases and J 12 bases; nucleotides not matched to a gene: 6. Looked up from germline, CDR1 is PRHDT and CDR2 is FYEKMQ (reference sequence). CDR3 nucleotide sequence: TGTGCCAGCAGCTCACCGGGACAGGTCCAGTATTTT. Its protein product is CASSSPGQVQYF.

J is TRBJ1-5 and V is TRBV28; TRBD1 matches at 8 bases. Germline V gene lookup returns CDR1 MDHEN and CDR2 SYDVKM. The CDR3 consists of 16 residues. Unmatched junction bases numbered 10, after V lost 6 bases and J lost 3 bases. DNA for the CDR3: TGTGCCAGCAGAACCGGACAGGGAATATTCAATCAGCCCCAGCATTTT. Translation gives CASRTGQGIFNQPQHF.